This T cell receptor beta chain was recorded in a study of early T cells in non-severe SARS-CoV-2 infection. Study context: Chains from this unsorted whole-blood bulk RNA could not be paired.

The V end lost 0 bases, the J end lost 4 bases, and 12 bases lay between the germline ends. Looked up from germline, CDR1 is SQVTM and CDR2 is ANQGSEA. The CDR3 loop spans 14 amino acids. Study-wide points: Clonotype matching in VDJdb favored anti-spike CD8 responses and did not capture private and CD4 specificities.

Only a few counts were recorded for this clonotype. No antigen is known for it. In TCRdb, the 5' RACE reads were re-called with MiXCR into one record per CDR3 protein. The table records approximately 65,000 distinct CDR3 sequences, about an eighth of them present only once. Sequencing was done on a sample of whole blood. The chain is built from TRBV29-1 and TRBJ1-2, with D unclear. The receptor was derived from an adult who was a healthcare worker with PCR-confirmed SARS-CoV-2 infection or an uninfected control (not recorded which). The CDR3 loop is CSVEERAVLYGYTF. CDR3 nucleotide sequence: TGCAGCGTTGAAGAGCGGGCGGTACTCTATGGCTACACCTTC.